Below are 8 T cell receptor beta chains sequenced from a single sample in a study of Graves' ophthalmopathy and Graves' hyperthyroidism. Investigators amplified TCR beta CDR3 regions from RNA transcripts. First-round RT-PCR used HTBI primers; second-round multiplex PCR followed. Each CDR3 protein is one row after TCRdb ran MiXCR on the multiplex PCR reads. Of under 250,000 distinct CDR3 sequences in the sample, 25% to 30% were seen once. The specimen sequenced was peripheral blood. These TCRs come from a man aged 50-60 years with Graves' ophthalmopathy.

This clonotype occurred many times. This rearrangement joins TRBV19 to TRBJ1-5; tentatively, D is TRBD1 (6 bases). Germline V gene data show CDR1 as LNHDA and CDR2 as SQIVND (reference sequence). Trimming removed 4 bases at V and 5 bases at J, with 15 bases between. This CDR3 contains 15 residues. The DNA for the CDR3 is TGTGCCAGTAGTACCAGGGGCAGGGTCGATCAGCCCCAGCATTTT. Protein sequence: CASSTRGRVDQPQHF.

This clonotype was recorded many times. This sequence joins TRBV6-5 and TRBJ1-5; D uncertain. Per germline, CDR1 MNHEY and CDR2 SVGAGI. CDR3 length: 16 residues. V dropped 2 bases and J dropped 3 bases, with 14 bases sitting between them. Here the CDR3 reads CASSYMRAGPNQPQHF. The DNA for the CDR3 is TGTGCCAGCAGTTACATGAGGGCCGGGCCCAATCAGCCCCAGCATTTT.

This clonotype was picked up many times. The chain has TRBV7-3 and TRBJ2-7; D is uncertain. The CDR3 is 11 amino acids. CDR1 and CDR2 (germline): SGHTA, FQGTGA. Trimming left V 1 base short and J 6 bases short, with 4 bases between. The CDR3 DNA is TGTGCCAGCAGCTTAATAAGCGAGCAGTACTTC. Its protein product is CASSLISEQYF.

The chain combines TRBV6-2 or TRBV6-3 with TRBJ2-5, with D uncertain. Trimming cost V 0 bases and J 3 bases, with 8 bases left between them. Germline V gene sequence: CDR1 MNHEY, CDR2 SVGEGT. The CDR3 is made up of 14 amino acids. CDR3 protein: CASSYSVVKETQYF. In nucleotides, the CDR3 is TGTGCCAGCAGTTACTCGGTCGTTAAAGAGACCCAGTACTTC.

This clonotype was seen repeatedly, ten times or more. The junction shows a germline mismatch at one end, possibly a read error. CDR3 protein: CATSGLTASNTGELFF. Here the CDR3 DNA reads TGTGCCACCAGTGGTTTGACAGCTTCGAACACCGGGGAGCTGTTTTTT. The rearrangement joins TRBV24-1 to TRBJ2-2, with D maybe TRBD1 (5 bases). The germline gives CDR1 KGHDR, CDR2 SFDVKD. The CDR3 consists of 16 residues.

The chain couples TRBV28 to TRBJ2-5; tentative D call: TRBD1 (5 bases). Germline loops: CDR1 MDHEN, CDR2 SYDVKM. V was clipped by 6 bases and J by 7 bases, with 12 bases between them. The CDR3 totals 12 residues. As DNA, the CDR3 is TGTGCCAGCAGCTCTCTAGGGGCGACCCAGTACTTC. Its protein product is CASSSLGATQYF.

The CDR3 DNA reads TGTGCCTGGAGTGGGAGCGTCGTCAAAAACATTCAGTACTTC. Protein: CAWSGSVVKNIQYF. This chain joins TRBV30 and TRBJ2-4, with D uncertain. The CDR3 covers 14 residues. The germline V gene encodes CDR1 GTSNPN and CDR2 SVGIG (reference sequence). Trimming took off 1 base at V and 3 bases at J, with 10 bases between the two ends.

The chain recombines TRBV19 with TRBJ1-2, with D hard to call. The V gene's germline CDR1 is LNHDA and CDR2 SQIVND (reference sequence). V lost 1 base and J lost 8, with 14 bases in between. The length of the CDR3 is 14 residues. The CDR3 loop is CASSIVRHPGGYTF. The CDR3 DNA follows: TGTGCCAGTAGTATAGTCCGACACCCGGGGGGCTACACCTTC. Full variable domain (rest looked up from reference TRBV19 and TRBJ1-2): DGGITQSPKYLFRKEGQNVTLSCEQNLNHDAMYWYRQDPGQGLRLIYYSQIVNDFQKGDIAEGYSVSREKKESFPLTVTSAQKNPTAFYLCASSIVRHPGGYTFGSGTRLTVV.